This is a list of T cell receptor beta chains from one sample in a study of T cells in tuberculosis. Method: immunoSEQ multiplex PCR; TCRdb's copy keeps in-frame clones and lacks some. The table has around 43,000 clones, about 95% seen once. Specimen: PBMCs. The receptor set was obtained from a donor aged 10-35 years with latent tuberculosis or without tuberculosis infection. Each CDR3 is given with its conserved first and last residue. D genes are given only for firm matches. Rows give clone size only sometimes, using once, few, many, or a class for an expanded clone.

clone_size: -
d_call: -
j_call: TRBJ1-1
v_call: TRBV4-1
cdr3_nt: TGCGCCAGCAGCCAGGCCCACAGGGTCACGAACACTGAAGCTTTCTTT
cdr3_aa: CASSQAHRVTNTEAFF

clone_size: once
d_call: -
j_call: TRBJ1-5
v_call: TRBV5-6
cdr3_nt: TGTGCCAGCAGCTTATCTAATCAGCCCCAGCATTTT
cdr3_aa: CASSLSNQPQHF

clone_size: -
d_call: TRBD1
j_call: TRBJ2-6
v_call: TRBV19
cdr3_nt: TGTGCCAGTAGCACCGGGACAGGGGAGTCCGGGGCCAACGTCCTGACTTTC
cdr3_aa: CASSTGTGESGANVLTF

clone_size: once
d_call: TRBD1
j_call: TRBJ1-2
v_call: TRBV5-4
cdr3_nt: TGTGCCAGCAGTACACAGGGGAACTATGGCTACACCTTC
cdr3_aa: CASSTQGNYGYTF

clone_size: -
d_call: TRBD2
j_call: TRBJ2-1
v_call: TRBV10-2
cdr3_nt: TGCGCCAGCCACCACCCGGGACTAGCGGGGGCGAGCTCCTACAATGAGCAGTTCTTC
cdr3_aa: CASHHPGLAGASSYNEQFF

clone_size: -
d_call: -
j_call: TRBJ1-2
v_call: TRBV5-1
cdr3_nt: TGCGCCAGCAGCTTGGAGCGGACCTATGGCTACACCTTC
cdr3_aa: CASSLERTYGYTF

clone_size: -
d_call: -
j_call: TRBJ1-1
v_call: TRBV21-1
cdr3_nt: TGTGCCCCCCCGGGGGTTGTCACCGAAGCTTTCTTT
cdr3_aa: CAPPGVVTEAFF

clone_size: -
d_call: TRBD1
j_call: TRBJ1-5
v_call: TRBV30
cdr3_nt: TGTGCCTGGAGTCTGGACAGGGGAAGTTATAGCAATCAGCCCCAGCATTTT
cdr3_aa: CAWSLDRGSYSNQPQHF

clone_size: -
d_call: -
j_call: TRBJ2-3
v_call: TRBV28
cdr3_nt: TGTGCCAGCGTGAGAAGGGAGACAGATACGCAGTATTTT
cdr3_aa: CASVRRETDTQYF

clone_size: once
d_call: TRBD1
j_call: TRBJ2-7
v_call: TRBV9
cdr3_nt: TGTGCCAGCAGCTTCGACAGGGGGAACTACGAGCAGTACTTC
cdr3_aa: CASSFDRGNYEQYF

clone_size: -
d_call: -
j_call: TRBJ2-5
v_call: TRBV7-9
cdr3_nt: TGTGCCAGCAGCCGCAATGGAGGGCCGACCCAGTACTTC
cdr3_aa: CASSRNGGPTQYF

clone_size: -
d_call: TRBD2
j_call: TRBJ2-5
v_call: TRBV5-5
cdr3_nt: TGTGCCAGCAGCACCGGACTAGCGGGGGCCGAGACCCAGTACTTC
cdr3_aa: CASSTGLAGAETQYF

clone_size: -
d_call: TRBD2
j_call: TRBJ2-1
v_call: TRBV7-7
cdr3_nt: TGTGCTAGCAGCTTAGTGGGGACTAGAGACAATGAGCAGTTCTTC
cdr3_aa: CASSLVGTRDNEQFF

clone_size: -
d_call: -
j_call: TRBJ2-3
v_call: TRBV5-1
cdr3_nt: TGCGCCAGCAGCTTGGATGGACAGATGGCAGATACGCAGTATTTT
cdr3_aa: CASSLDGQMADTQYF

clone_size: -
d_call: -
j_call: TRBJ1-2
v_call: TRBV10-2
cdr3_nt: TGCGCCAGCAGTGAGTCCGGGGATTATGGCTACACCTTC
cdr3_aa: CASSESGDYGYTF

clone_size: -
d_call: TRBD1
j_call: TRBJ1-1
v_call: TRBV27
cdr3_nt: TGTGCCAGCAGGAACAGGGGGCTCACTGAAGCTTTCTTT
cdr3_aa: CASRNRGLTEAFF

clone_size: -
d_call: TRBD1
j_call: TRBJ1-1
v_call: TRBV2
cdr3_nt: TGTGCCAGCAGTGGGCAGGGGGCTATCTTGGCTTTCTTT
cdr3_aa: CASSGQGAILAFF

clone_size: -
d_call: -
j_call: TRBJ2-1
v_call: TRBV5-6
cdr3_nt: TGTGCCAGCAGTACTATACGGGACAATGAGCAGTTCTTC
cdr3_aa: CASSTIRDNEQFF

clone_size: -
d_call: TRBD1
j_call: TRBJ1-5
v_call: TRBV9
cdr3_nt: TGTGCCAGCAGCTTCAGGTATCGGGACAGGGCAAGGCCGAGGAGCAATCAGCCCCAGCATTTT
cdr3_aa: CASSFRYRDRARPRSNQPQHF

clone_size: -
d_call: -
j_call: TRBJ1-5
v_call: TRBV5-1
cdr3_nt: TGCGCCAGCAGCTTGGACATTAATCAGCCCCAGCATTTT
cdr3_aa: CASSLDINQPQHF